The following is a T cell receptor (beta chain) sequence with its context. What this receptor recognizes is not known. No clone much larger than this one lies a single base away; base qualities are absent. This specimen comes from a study of T-cell memory formation after mild COVID-19 listed by TCRdb under 2021. For context, the study as a whole: Most TCR sequence clusters were specific to one of the two donors. T-cell clones expanding and contracting after mild COVID-19 in a couple of donors were tracked by longitudinal TCRalpha and TCRbeta repertoire sequencing. Two young, previously healthy adult volunteers, one female and one male, were included in the cohort. Study-level results and caveats: Balanced CD4/CD8 phenotypes were observed for clones contracting from day 15 to 85, whereas a bias towards CD4+ was observed for a second wave of clones expanding from day 15 to 37. Some responding clones were detected in pre-infection memory, which suggested that pre-existing cross-reactive memory T cells had joined the SARS-CoV-2 response. Contracting CD4+ clones were located mainly in the CM and EM memory subsets, whereas CD8+ clones were found to be enriched in EMRA. Only two mild cases were covered by the study, and larger cohorts that include severe cases with pre-infection samples were considered necessary. SARS-CoV-2 specificity of the second-wave clones peaking on day 37 was not confirmed.

The run used an Illumina NovaSeq 6000. TCRalpha and TCRbeta cDNA libraries were built by 5'RACE with constant-segment primers, adding sample barcodes and unique molecular identifiers. Trizol reagent was used to extract RNA from every sample. Library amplification was performed in two PCR steps, and a second sample barcode and Illumina TruSeq adapters were introduced in the second step. Sequencing of libraries was performed on an Illumina NovaSeq with 2 x 150 bp paired-end reads. For the original study's pipeline: Demultiplexing of reads and collapsing into UMI-guided consensus sequences were performed with migec v1.2.7. Using mixcr v2.1.11, UMI consensuses were aligned to TRA and TRB V and J templates and then assembled into clonotypes. Clonotypes were classified as expanded or contracted when called significant by both edgeR and NoisET, with noise models trained on biological replicates. For edgeR calls, a false discovery rate-adjusted p below 0.01 and a log2 fold-change threshold of 1 were applied. As an exploratory analysis of dynamics, PCA with hierarchical clustering was applied to max-normalized trajectories of the 1000 most abundant clonotypes. The CD4 or CD8 phenotype of responding clones was assigned using the separately sequenced CD4+ and CD8+ repertoires. Using fastp at Q25 and MiXCR, TCRdb reprocessed the public reads and kept productive beta chains. Each CDR3 protein gets just one entry, which takes the most common genes and DNA from the rows behind it. These V and J calls derive from TCRdb rather than the authors' analysis. Counted in this sample were a few hundred thousand distinct CDR3 sequences; about 15% of them appeared once. Roughly 21% of the sample rests with the top ten.

Ficoll-Paque density gradient centrifugation was the method used to isolate PBMCs. From the cysteine through the phenylalanine, the CDR3 covers 13 amino acids. Just CDR3 DNA is preserved here, 39 bases in frame from base 1. Trimming costs V 3 bases and J 5 bases, and their ends lie 10 bases apart. The germline V gene supplies CDR1 SGHAT and CDR2 FQNNGV. The sequenced sample was PBMCs or a T cell subset sorted from them (not recorded which). This receptor was taken from a man aged 18 to 30 who had mild COVID-19 (a few samples of this study predate the infection). The sample titles of this study are shuffled in the database, so cell type and time point are left out; the donor was told from shared clones. The rearrangement joined TRBV11-2 to TRBJ2-5; there is no confident call for the D gene. CDR3 reads: CASSFGSSETQYF. The sequenced DNA: TGTGCCAGCAGCTTCGGATCGAGTGAGACCCAGTACTTC.